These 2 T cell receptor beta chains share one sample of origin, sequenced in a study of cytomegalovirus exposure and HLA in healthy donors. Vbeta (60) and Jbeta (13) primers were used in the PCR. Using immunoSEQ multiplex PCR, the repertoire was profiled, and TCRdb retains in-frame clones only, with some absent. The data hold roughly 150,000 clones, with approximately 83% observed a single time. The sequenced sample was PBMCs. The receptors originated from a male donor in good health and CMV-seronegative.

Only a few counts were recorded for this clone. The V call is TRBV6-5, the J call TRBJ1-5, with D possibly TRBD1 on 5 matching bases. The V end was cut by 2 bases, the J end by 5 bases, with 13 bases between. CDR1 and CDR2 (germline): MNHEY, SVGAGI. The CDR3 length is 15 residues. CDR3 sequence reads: CASSYRQGSYQPQHF. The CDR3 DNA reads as TGTGCCAGCAGTTACCGGCAGGGATCGTATCAGCCCCAGCATTTT.

The CDR3 region is CASSFGQGAGYTF. As DNA, the CDR3 is TGTGCCAGCAGTTTTGGTCAGGGCGCTGGCTACACCTTC. The chain recombines TRBV27 with TRBJ1-2; D might be TRBD1 (5 bases). The CDR3 consists of 13 residues. V shed 3 bases and J shed 7 bases, with 12 bases lying between them. CDR1 is MNHEY and CDR2 is SMNVEV in the germline V gene (reference sequence).